A single sample is the source of the 17 T cell receptor beta chains below, sequenced in a study of naive and memory T cell subsets. The beta constant-region primer was an equimolar mix of two oligonucleotides covering TRBC1 and TRBC2. TCRdb recomputed calls from the UMI-ligation and nested PCR reads with MiXCR, one row per CDR3 protein. The sample has about 80,000 distinct CDR3 sequences, roughly 14% seen once; the top ten hold approximately 0.84%. Material: central memory CD4+ T cells from blood. The receptor source for this set is a human donor in good health.

This clonotype was detected ten times or more. The chain links TRBV15 to TRBJ1-5; D possibly corresponds to TRBD1 (5 bases). Germline V gene lookup returns CDR1 LNHNV and CDR2 YYDKDF (reference sequence). V dropped 8 bases and J dropped 9 bases, with 14 bases sitting between them. The CDR3 extends over 12 amino acids. DNA of the CDR3: TGTGCCACCGGGGGGGAGGTGTCGCCCCAGCATTTT. Residues: CATGGEVSPQHF.

This clonotype was picked up many times. The chain couples TRBV6-5 to TRBJ2-1; possibly TRBD2 for D (6 bases). V was clipped by 2 bases and J by 6 bases, with 14 bases between them. In germline, CDR1 is MNHEY, CDR2 SVGAGI. The length of the CDR3 is 15 residues. The CDR3 loop reads CASSYAGRQGNEQFF. The CDR3 DNA reads TGTGCCAGCAGTTACGCGGGACGTCAGGGCAATGAGCAGTTCTTC.

The chain has TRBV28 and TRBJ2-1, with D unclear. Germline V gives CDR1 MDHEN, CDR2 SYDVKM. Trimming stripped 5 bases from V and 8 bases from J, with 16 bases between. The CDR3 has 14 residues. CDR3 coding DNA: TGTGCCAGCAGTGCCCCCCGGGTGGGCGATGAGCAGTTCTTC. Residues: CASSAPRVGDEQFF.

This chain connects TRBV27 to TRBJ2-3; weak D call: TRBD2 (6 bases). The length of the CDR3 is 15 residues. V was pared by 3 bases and J by 4 bases, with 14 bases between. Germline V gene sequence: CDR1 MNHEY, CDR2 SMNVEV (reference sequence). The chain's CDR3 is CASSFGRERADTQYF. The DNA for the CDR3 is TGTGCCAGCAGTTTTGGTCGGGAGAGGGCAGATACGCAGTATTTT.

V is TRBV30 and J is TRBJ2-5; TRBD1 matches 10 bases. Germline V lookup: CDR1 GTSNPN, CDR2 SVGIG (reference sequence). This CDR3 has 16 amino acids. V shed 4 bases, J shed 5 bases, and the junction held 13 bases outside the gene matches. Here the CDR3 reads CAWTPLGTGVGETQYF. DNA for the CDR3: TGTGCCTGGACCCCTCTAGGGACAGGGGTTGGGGAGACCCAGTACTTC.

The chain carries TRBV3-1 and TRBJ2-1, with TRBD1 matching 9 bases. This CDR3 has 16 residues. Looked up from germline, CDR1 is LGHDT and CDR2 is YNNKEL (reference sequence). Trimming removed 2 bases from V and 4 bases from J; junction bases left unmatched: 6. The CDR3 spells CASSQMDRGSYNEQFF. The CDR3 nucleotides read TGTGCCAGCAGCCAAATGGACAGGGGCTCATACAATGAGCAGTTCTTC.

The chain couples TRBV2 to TRBJ1-4, with TRBD1 as a possible D gene (6 bases). V dropped 4 bases and J dropped 8 bases, with 14 bases sitting between them. The CDR3 is made up of 14 amino acids. Germline V gene sequence: CDR1 SNHLY, CDR2 FYNNEI. The CDR3: CASSGGAKSEKLFF. DNA of the CDR3: TGTGCCAGCAGTGGGGGGGCAAAGTCGGAAAAACTGTTTTTT.

This clonotype came up a few times. The chain links TRBV28 to TRBJ1-5; D is unresolved. CDR1 and CDR2 (germline): MDHEN, SYDVKM. CDR3 size: 14 residues. Trimming stripped 5 bases from V and 5 bases from J, with 13 bases between. The CDR3 here is CASSPVASYQPQHF. Here the CDR3 DNA reads TGTGCCAGCAGTCCCGTCGCTTCCTATCAGCCCCAGCATTTT.

The chain employs TRBV20-1 and TRBJ1-1; TRBD1 matches 8 bases. Germline V gene lookup returns CDR1 DFQATT and CDR2 SNEGSKA (reference sequence). The CDR3 has 13 residues. J gave up 4 bases and V 4 bases, and 5 bases lay outside the gene matches. The CDR3 loop is CSANRGLSTEAFF. CDR3 bases: TGCAGTGCTAACAGGGGGTTGAGCACTGAAGCTTTCTTT.

The chain recombines TRBV4-1 with TRBJ2-2; 7 nucleotides align to TRBD2. Germline loops: CDR1 MGHRA, CDR2 YSYEKL. The CDR3 runs 18 residues. V was clipped by 1 base and J by 1 base; unmatched bases: 9. The CDR3 region is CASSQAMGGVGNTGELFF. CDR3 coding DNA: TGCGCCAGCAGCCAAGCGATGGGGGGGGTTGGGAACACCGGGGAGCTGTTTTTT.

This clonotype was seen repeatedly, ten times or more. The chain uses TRBV11-2 and TRBJ2-2, with 9 bases matching TRBD1. This CDR3 region has 14 residues. Germline V gene data show CDR1 as SGHAT and CDR2 as FQNNGV. CDR3 sequence: CATGTGLGTGELFF. CDR3 DNA sequence: TGTGCGACGGGGACAGGGCTTGGCACCGGGGAGCTGTTTTTT.

This chain connects TRBV6-2 or TRBV6-3 to TRBJ1-6, with a possible D match to TRBD1 (6 bases). CDR1 is MNHEY and CDR2 is SVGEGT in the germline V gene. With 2 bases removed from V and 0 bases from J, the gap between germline ends came to 8 bases. This CDR3 comprises 16 residues. The CDR3 sequence: CASSYDRSSYNSPLHF. In DNA form, the CDR3 reads TGTGCCAGCAGTTACGACAGGAGCTCCTATAATTCACCCCTCCACTTT.

This chain uses TRBV7-2 with TRBJ2-3; weak D call: TRBD2 (6 bases). Germline CDR1 is SGHTA and CDR2 is FQGNSA. The V and J ends lost 6 bases and 6 bases respectively, with 19 bases between them. There are 15 residues in the CDR3. The CDR3 protein is CASSPTRASGDTQYF. Here the CDR3 DNA reads TGTGCCAGCAGTCCGACTAGGGCCTCAGGGGATACGCAGTATTTT.

The chain uses TRBV29-1 and TRBJ2-3; 9 bases map to TRBD1. Germline-derived CDR1 and CDR2 are SQVTM and ANQGSEA. The J segment lost 1 base and the V segment lost 7 bases, leaving 9 bases of the junction unmatched. The CDR3 is 15 amino acids. The CDR3 DNA reads as TGCAGCGACAACCCCCGGGACAGGGGCACAGATACGCAGTATTTT. The encoded protein is CSDNPRDRGTDTQYF.

This clonotype was picked up a small number of times. This chain joins TRBV5-8 and TRBJ1-2, with D maybe TRBD1 (6 bases). V was pared by 4 bases and J by 11 bases, with 15 bases between. The V gene's germline CDR1 is SGHTS and CDR2 YDEGEE. CDR3 length: 12 amino acids. This CDR3 reads CASSLRGLGYTF. The CDR3 DNA follows: TGTGCCAGCAGCCTCCGGGGGCTTGGGTACACCTTC. The whole variable domain, filled in from reference TRBV5-8 and TRBJ1-2, reads EAGVTQSPTHLIKTRGQQATLRCSPISGHTSVYWYQQALGLGLQFLLWYDEGEERNRGNFPPRFSGRQFPNYSSELNVNALELEDSALYLCASSLRGLGYTFGSGTRLTVV.

There are a few counts of this clonotype. The rearrangement uses TRBV6-5 and TRBJ1-5; 7 bases fit TRBD1. V dropped 5 bases and J dropped 6; count of bases not matched to a gene: 10. The CDR3 runs 15 residues. Germline V gives CDR1 MNHEY, CDR2 SVGAGI. The CDR3 sequence is CASSEQGGGSQPQHF. The CDR3 coding sequence is TGTGCCAGCAGTGAACAGGGAGGGGGCAGTCAGCCCCAGCATTTT.

The chain employs TRBV28 and TRBJ1-1; a possible D gene is TRBD1 (6 bases). This CDR3 contains 14 residues. The V end was cut by 6 bases, the J end by 1 base, with 12 bases between. Germline CDR1 is MDHEN and CDR2 is SYDVKM. For the CDR3, the DNA is TGTGCCAGCAGGATACAGGGACCGAACACTGAAGCTTTCTTT. Translation: CASRIQGPNTEAFF.